Detailed here is one TCR beta chain. The data are from a study of blood T cell repertoires in COVID-19. Study in general: Sources were T cells, B-cell-depleted T cells, or PBMCs; the material itself was cDNA or gDNA.

Original processing notes: Estimation of nucleated cell counts was performed using reference gene primer amplification. Assay: immunoSEQ multiplex PCR; the TCRdb copy retains only in-frame clones and omits some. V and J calls and clone size are copied from that table; D and trimming were computed from the DNA. The sample yields 110,000 to 150,000 clones, 70% to 90% seen once. Which cohort a participant joined came from the clinical history participants gave. The sequenced sample was PBMCs or T cells enriched from blood (not recorded which). The sequence was obtained from a woman aged 40 to 50 who had recovered from COVID-19.

The CDR3 bases are TGTGCCAGCGACAGGTCTGCCTATGGCTACACCTTC. Encoded protein: CASDRSAYGYTF. This chain connects TRBV6-5 to TRBJ1-2; D is perhaps TRBD1 (6 bases). The CDR3 covers 12 residues. Trimming stripped 8 bases from V and 4 bases from J, with 11 bases between. Germline CDR1 reads MNHEY; CDR2 reads SVGAGI.